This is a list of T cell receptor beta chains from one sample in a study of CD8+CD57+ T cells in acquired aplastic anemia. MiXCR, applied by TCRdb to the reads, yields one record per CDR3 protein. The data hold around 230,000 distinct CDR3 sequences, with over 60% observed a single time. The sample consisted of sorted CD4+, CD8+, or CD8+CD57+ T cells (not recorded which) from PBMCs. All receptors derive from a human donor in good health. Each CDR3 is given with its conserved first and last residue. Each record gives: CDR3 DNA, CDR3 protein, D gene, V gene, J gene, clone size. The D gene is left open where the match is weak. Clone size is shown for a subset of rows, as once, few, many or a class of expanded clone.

TGTGCCAGCAGTCTCCTTAACAGGGGTGGGGAGCAGTACTTC	CASSLLNRGGEQYF	TRBD1	TRBV27	TRBJ2-7	many
TGTGCCAGCACCCTATTATACGAGCAGTACTTC	CASTLLYEQYF	-	TRBV2	TRBJ2-7	-
TGTGCCACCAGCAGAGATCGGCTGGCCTGGGAGACCCAGTACTTC	CATSRDRLAWETQYF	-	TRBV15	TRBJ2-5	-
TGTGCCATCAGTGAGTCGGGGCAGACAGAGCCCCAGCATTTT	CAISESGQTEPQHF	-	TRBV10-3	TRBJ1-5	once
TGTGCCAGCAGCCGACAGTGGACTAGCGGGGCCTACGAGCAGTACTTC	CASSRQWTSGAYEQYF	TRBD2	TRBV7-2	TRBJ2-7	-
TGTGCCACCAGTGATTTCACGGGGGAGAGTGAGCAGTTCTTC	CATSDFTGESEQFF	-	TRBV24-1	TRBJ2-1	-
TGTGCCAGCACCCGAACAGGGGGCGCATCTGACGAGCAGTACTTC	CASTRTGGASDEQYF	TRBD1	TRBV7-8	TRBJ2-7	-
TGTGCCACCAGTGACCCGGGACAGGGGCGTGGACATACGCAGTATTTT	CATSDPGQGRGHTQYF	TRBD1	TRBV24-1	TRBJ2-3	-
TGTGCCAGCAGCGTAGCTACAGGGCCCTACGAGCAGTACTTC	CASSVATGPYEQYF	-	TRBV9	TRBJ2-7	-
TGTGCCAGCAGGGGACAGGCGGTGGACACTGAAGCTTTCTTT	CASRGQAVDTEAFF	TRBD1	TRBV5-4	TRBJ1-1	-
TGTGCCAGCAGGGCACAGGGGTCCAATCAGCCCCAGCATTTT	CASRAQGSNQPQHF	TRBD1	TRBV2	TRBJ1-5	-
TGTGCCACCAGTGCCCCCGGACTCTACGAGCAGTACTTC	CATSAPGLYEQYF	-	TRBV24-1	TRBJ2-7	few
TGTGCCAGCAGCCCACCTTCGGGACAGAACACAGATACGCAGTATTTT	CASSPPSGQNTDTQYF	TRBD1	TRBV9	TRBJ2-3	many
TGTGCCAGCAGCTCAGGACTAGCGGTTAGCTCCTACGAGCAGTACTTC	CASSSGLAVSSYEQYF	TRBD2	TRBV7-9	TRBJ2-7	-
TGTGCCAGCATGGCCGGCGGGACGGGCAATCAGCCCCAGCATTTT	CASMAGGTGNQPQHF	-	TRBV27	TRBJ1-5	-
TGTGCCAGCAGCCTGGAGGGTCTTCCCTACAATGAGCAGTTCTTC	CASSLEGLPYNEQFF	-	TRBV9	TRBJ2-1	many